This TCR beta chain was identified during a study of cytomegalovirus exposure and HLA in healthy donors. Overall study: The same platform was used for the 95 to 150 validation repertoires and the roughly 600 first-cohort repertoires, a later analysis reported.

On this clone: The antigen is undetermined.

Study results and caveats: The authors confirmed in vitro that three CMV-associated chains were specific for CMV antigens. Subsequent analysis revealed that first-cohort TCR clusters tended to co-occur in the approximately 120 validation repertoires. There were 150 or so TCR beta chains listed as cytomegalovirus-associated.

Only in-frame clones appear in the TCRdb table, and some are missing; sequencing was by immunoSEQ multiplex PCR. The data show 100,000 to 150,000 clones, approximately 88% seen once. Sequenced material: PBMCs. This clonotype originated in a man aged 18 to 29 in good health and CMV-seronegative.

The CDR3 DNA sequence: TGTGCCAGCAGTTACGAGAATTACGAGCAGTACTTC. Encoded protein: CASSYENYEQYF. The chain recombines TRBV6-5 with TRBJ2-7; D is unclear. The CDR3 is 12 residues long. Trimming stripped 2 bases from V and 4 bases from J, with 6 bases between. From germline, CDR1 is MNHEY and CDR2 SVGAGI.